The subject of this entry is one TCR beta chain. The authors' processing: Estimated nucleated cell counts came from reference gene primer amplification. Profiled with immunoSEQ multiplex PCR; TCRdb holds only in-frame clones, not every one. V, J and clone size derive from that table, while D and trimming were established from the DNA sequence. This sample has 95,000 to 150,000 clones, with 75% to 90% found just once. The sample is drawn from a study of blood T cell repertoires in COVID-19. As for the study in general: Samples representing acute and convalescent COVID-19 were sourced from the United States, Italy and Spain. PBMCs, B-cell-depleted T cells, or T cells were the source of the cDNA or gDNA that made up the material.

The CDR3 totals 18 residues. The germline V and J ends were trimmed by 1 base and 2 bases, with 15 bases remaining between them. Germline assignment: CDR1 SGHTA and CDR2 FQGNSA. The receptor's source is a man aged 40-50 years with acute or convalescent COVID-19. This chain joins TRBV7-2 and TRBJ2-6, with a possible D match to TRBD1 (6 bases). What was sequenced was peripheral blood. The CDR3 DNA sequence: TGTGCCAGCAGCTTAGTAGGGTCACAGGGAACTGGGGCCAACGTCCTGACTTTC. It specifies CASSLVGSQGTGANVLTF.